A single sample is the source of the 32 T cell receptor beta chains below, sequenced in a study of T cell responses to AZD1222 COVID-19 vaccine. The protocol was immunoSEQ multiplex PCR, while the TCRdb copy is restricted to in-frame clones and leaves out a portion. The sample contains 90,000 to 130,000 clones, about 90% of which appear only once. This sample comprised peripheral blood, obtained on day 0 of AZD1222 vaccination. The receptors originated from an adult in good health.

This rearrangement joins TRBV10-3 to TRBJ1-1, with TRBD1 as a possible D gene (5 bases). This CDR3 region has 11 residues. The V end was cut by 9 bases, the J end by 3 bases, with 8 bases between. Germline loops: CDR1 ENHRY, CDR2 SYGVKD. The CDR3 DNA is TGTGCCATAAGGGGTGACACTGAAGCTTTCTTT. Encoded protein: CAIRGDTEAFF.

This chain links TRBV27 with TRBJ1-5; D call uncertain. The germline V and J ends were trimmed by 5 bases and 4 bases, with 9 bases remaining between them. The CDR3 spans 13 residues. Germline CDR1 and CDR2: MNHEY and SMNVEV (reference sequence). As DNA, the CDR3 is TGTGCCAGCAGTCCAAGATTAAATCAGCCCCAGCATTTT. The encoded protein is CASSPRLNQPQHF.

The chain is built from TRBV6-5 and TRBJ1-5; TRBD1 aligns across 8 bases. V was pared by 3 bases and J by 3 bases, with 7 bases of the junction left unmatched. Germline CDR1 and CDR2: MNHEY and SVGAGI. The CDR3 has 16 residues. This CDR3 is CASSYGTGGINQPQHF. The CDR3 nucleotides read TGTGCCAGCAGTTATGGAACAGGGGGAATCAATCAGCCCCAGCATTTT.

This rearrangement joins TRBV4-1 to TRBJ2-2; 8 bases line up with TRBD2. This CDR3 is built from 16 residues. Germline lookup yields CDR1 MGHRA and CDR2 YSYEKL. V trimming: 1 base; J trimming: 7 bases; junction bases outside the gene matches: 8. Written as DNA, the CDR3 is TGCGCCAGCAGCCAAGTCTCGACTAGCGTAAGCGGGGAGCTGTTTTTT. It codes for CASSQVSTSVSGELFF.

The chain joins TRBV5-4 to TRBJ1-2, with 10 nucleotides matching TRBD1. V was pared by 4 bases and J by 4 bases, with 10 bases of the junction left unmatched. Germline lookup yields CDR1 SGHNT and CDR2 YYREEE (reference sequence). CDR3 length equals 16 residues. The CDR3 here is CASSPAAGQGVYGYTF. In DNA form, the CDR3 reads TGTGCCAGCAGCCCCGCCGCCGGACAGGGGGTCTATGGCTACACCTTC.

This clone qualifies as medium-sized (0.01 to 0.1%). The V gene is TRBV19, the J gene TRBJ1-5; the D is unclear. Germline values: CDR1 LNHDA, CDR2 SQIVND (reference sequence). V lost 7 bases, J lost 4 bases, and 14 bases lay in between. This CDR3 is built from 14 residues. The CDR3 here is CASTLHDVNQPQHF. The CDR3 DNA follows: TGTGCCAGTACCCTCCACGACGTAAATCAGCCCCAGCATTTT.

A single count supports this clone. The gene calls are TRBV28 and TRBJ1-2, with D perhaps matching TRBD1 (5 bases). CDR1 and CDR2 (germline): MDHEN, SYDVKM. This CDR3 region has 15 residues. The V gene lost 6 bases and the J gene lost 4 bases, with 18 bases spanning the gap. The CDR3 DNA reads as TGTGCCAGCAGACCAGAGGTCGTCGGGGCCTATGGCTACACCTTC. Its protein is CASRPEVVGAYGYTF.

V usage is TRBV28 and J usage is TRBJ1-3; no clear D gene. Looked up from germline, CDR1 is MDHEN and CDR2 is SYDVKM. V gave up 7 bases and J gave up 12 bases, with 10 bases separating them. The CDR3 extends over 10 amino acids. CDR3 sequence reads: CASTTKSIYF. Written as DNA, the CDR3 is TGTGCCAGCACCACCAAGAGCATATATTTT.

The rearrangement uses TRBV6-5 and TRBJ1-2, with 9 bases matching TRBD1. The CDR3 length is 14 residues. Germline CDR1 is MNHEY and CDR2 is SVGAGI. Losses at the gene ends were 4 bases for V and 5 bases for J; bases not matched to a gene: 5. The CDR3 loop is CASSSGTGKYGYTF. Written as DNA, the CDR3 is TGTGCCAGCAGTTCCGGGACAGGGAAGTATGGCTACACCTTC.

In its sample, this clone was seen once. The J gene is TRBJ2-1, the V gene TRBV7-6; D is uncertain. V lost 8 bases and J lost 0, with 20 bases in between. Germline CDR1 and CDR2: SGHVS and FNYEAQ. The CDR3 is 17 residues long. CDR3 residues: CASGPPRRASSYNEQFF. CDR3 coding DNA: TGTGCCAGCGGTCCACCCCGGCGAGCCAGCTCCTACAATGAGCAGTTCTTC.

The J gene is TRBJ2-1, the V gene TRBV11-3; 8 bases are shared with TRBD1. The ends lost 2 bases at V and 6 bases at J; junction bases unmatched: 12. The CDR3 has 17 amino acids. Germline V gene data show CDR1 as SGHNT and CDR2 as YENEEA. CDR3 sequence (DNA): TGTGCCAGCAGCTTATCCCGCTTGGACAGGGTAAGCAATGAGCAGTTCTTC. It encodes CASSLSRLDRVSNEQFF. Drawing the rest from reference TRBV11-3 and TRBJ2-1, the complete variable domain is EAGVVQSPRYKIIEKKQPVAFWCNPISGHNTLYWYLQNLGQGPELLIRYENEEAVDDSQLPKDRFSAERLKGVDSTLKIQPAELGDSAVYLCASSLSRLDRVSNEQFFGPGTRLTVL.

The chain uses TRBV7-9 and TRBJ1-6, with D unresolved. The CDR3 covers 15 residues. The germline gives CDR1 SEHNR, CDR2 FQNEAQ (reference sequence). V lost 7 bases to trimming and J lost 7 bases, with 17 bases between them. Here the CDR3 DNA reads TGTGCCAGCATCCGGGAGGACTTCGGAAATTCACCCCTCCACTTT. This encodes CASIREDFGNSPLHF.

CDR3 DNA: TGTGCCACCAGTGCCGGGTATCCTAATGAAAAACTGTTTTTT. It yields the protein CATSAGYPNEKLFF. V and J are TRBV24-1 and TRBJ1-4; D is ambiguous. Germline V gene sequence: CDR1 KGHDR, CDR2 SFDVKD. With 5 bases removed from V and 3 bases from J, the gap between germline ends came to 9 bases. The CDR3 loop spans 14 amino acids.

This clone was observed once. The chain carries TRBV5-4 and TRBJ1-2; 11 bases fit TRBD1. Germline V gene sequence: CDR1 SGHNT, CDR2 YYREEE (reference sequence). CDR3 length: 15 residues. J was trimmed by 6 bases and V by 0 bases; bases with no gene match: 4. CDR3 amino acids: CASSLGGQGGDGYTF. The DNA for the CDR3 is TGTGCCAGCAGCTTGGGGGGACAGGGGGGCGATGGCTACACCTTC.

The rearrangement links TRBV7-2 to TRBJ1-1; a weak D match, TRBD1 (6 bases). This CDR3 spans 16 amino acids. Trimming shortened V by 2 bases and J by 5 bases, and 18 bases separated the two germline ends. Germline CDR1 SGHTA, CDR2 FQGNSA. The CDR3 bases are TGTGCCAGCAGCTTAAGGTTTAGGGCCCAGGGGACTGAAGCTTTCTTT. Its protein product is CASSLRFRAQGTEAFF.

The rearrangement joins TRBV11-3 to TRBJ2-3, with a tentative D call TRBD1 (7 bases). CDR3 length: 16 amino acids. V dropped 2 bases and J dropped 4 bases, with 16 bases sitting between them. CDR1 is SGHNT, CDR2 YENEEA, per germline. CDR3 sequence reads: CASSLQGGWSADTQYF. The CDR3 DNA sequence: TGTGCCAGCAGCTTACAGGGGGGTTGGAGTGCAGATACGCAGTATTTT. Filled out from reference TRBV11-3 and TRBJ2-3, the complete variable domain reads EAGVVQSPRYKIIEKKQPVAFWCNPISGHNTLYWYLQNLGQGPELLIRYENEEAVDDSQLPKDRFSAERLKGVDSTLKIQPAELGDSAVYLCASSLQGGWSADTQYFGPGTRLTVL.

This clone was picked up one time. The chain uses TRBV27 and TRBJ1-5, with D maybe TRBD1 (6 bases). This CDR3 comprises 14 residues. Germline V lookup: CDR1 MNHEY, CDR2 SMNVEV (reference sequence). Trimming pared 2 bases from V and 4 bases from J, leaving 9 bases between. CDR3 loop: CASSLQGSNQPQHF. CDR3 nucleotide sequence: TGTGCCAGCAGTTTACAGGGGAGTAATCAGCCCCAGCATTTT.

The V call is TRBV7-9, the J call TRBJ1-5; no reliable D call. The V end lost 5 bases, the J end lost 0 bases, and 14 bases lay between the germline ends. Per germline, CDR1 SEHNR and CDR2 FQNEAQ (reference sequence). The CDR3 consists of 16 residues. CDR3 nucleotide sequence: TGTGCCAGCAGCCTAAAGTATGTTCGTAGCAATCAGCCCCAGCATTTT. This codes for CASSLKYVRSNQPQHF.

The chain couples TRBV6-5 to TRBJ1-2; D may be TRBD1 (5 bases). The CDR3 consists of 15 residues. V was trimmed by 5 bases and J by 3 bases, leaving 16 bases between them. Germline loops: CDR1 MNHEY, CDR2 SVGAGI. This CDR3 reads CASSQLGGDDYGYTF. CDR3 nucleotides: TGTGCCAGCAGTCAGCTGGGGGGGGATGACTATGGCTACACCTTC.

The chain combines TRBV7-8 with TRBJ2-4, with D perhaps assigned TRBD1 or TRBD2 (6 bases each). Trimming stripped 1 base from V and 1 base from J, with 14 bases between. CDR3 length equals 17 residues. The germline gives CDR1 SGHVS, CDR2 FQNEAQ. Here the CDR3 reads CASSLVPGATAKNIQYF. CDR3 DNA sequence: TGTGCCAGCAGCTTAGTTCCGGGGGCGACGGCCAAAAACATTCAGTACTTC.

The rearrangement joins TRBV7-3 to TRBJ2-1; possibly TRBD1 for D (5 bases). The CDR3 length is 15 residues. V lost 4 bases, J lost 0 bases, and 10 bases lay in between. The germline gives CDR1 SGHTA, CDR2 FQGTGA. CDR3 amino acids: CASSSDSSSYNEQFF. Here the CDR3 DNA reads TGTGCCAGCAGCTCCGACAGTAGCTCCTACAATGAGCAGTTCTTC. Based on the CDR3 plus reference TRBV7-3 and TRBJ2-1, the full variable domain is GAGVSQTPSNKVTEKGKYVELRCDPISGHTALYWYRQSLGQGPEFLIYFQGTGAADDSGLPNDRFFAVRPEGSVSTLKIQRTERGDSAVYLCASSSDSSSYNEQFFGPGTRLTVL.

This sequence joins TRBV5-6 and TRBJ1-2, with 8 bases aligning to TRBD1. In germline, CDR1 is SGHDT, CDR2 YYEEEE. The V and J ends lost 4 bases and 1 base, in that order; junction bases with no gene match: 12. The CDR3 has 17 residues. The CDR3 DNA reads TGTGCCAGCAGCCGCCCGGGGACAGGCCGTATTAACTATGGCTACACCTTC. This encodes CASSRPGTGRINYGYTF.

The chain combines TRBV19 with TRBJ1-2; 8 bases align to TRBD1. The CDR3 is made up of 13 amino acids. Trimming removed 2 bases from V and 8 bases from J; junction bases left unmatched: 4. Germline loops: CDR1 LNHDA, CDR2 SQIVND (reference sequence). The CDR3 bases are TGTGCCAGTAGTATAAGTGCAGGGGGCGGCTACACCTTC. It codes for CASSISAGGGYTF.

The CDR3 nucleotides read TGTGCCAGCAGCTTGGGGGCCGATACCTATAATTCACCCCTCCACTTT. Translation: CASSLGADTYNSPLHF. The chain has TRBV5-5 and TRBJ1-6; no clear D. The CDR3 covers 16 residues. Looked up from germline, CDR1 is SGHKS and CDR2 is YYEKEE (reference sequence). With 0 bases removed from V and 2 bases from J, the gap between germline ends came to 9 bases.

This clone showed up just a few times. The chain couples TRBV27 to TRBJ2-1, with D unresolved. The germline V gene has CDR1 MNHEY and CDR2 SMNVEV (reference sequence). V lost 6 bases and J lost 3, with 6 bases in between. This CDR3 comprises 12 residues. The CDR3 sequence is CASRTNYNEQFF. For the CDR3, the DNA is TGTGCCAGCAGGACAAACTACAATGAGCAGTTCTTC.

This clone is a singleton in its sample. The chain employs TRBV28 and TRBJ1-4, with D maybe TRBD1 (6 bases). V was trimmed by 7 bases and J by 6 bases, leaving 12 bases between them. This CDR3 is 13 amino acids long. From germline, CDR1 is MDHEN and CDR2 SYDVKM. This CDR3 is CASIGDTHEKLFF. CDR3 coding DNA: TGTGCCAGCATCGGGGACACACATGAAAAACTGTTTTTT.

CDR3 sequence (DNA): TGTGCCACCAGTCAGGACAGGGGGGGGAACACTGAAGCTTTCTTT. This sequence encodes CATSQDRGGNTEAFF. The J gene is TRBJ1-1, the V gene TRBV24-1; TRBD1 aligns across 10 bases. CDR3 length equals 15 residues. Germline V gives CDR1 KGHDR, CDR2 SFDVKD. The V and J ends lost 6 bases and 1 base, in that order; junction bases with no gene match: 4.

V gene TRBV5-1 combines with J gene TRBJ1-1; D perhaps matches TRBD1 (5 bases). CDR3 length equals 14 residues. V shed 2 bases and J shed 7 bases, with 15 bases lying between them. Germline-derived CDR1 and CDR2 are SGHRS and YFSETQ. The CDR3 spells CASSFNGLGVEAFF. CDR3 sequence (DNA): TGCGCCAGCAGCTTTAACGGTCTGGGGGTTGAAGCTTTCTTT.

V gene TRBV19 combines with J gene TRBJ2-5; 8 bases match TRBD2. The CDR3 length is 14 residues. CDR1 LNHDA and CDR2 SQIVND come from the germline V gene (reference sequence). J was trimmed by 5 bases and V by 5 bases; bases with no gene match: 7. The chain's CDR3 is CASSLPGGRETQYF. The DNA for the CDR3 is TGTGCCAGTAGTCTACCGGGGGGGCGTGAGACCCAGTACTTC.

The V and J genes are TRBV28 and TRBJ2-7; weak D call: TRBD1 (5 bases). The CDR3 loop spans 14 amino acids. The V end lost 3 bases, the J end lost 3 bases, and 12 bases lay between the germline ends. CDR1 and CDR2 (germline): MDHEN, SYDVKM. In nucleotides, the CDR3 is TGTGCCAGCAGTTTCCGCGGCAGGGACTACGAGCAGTACTTC. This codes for CASSFRGRDYEQYF. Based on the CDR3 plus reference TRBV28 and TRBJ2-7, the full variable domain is DVKVTQSSRYLVKRTGEKVFLECVQDMDHENMFWYRQDPGLGLRLIYFSYDVKMKEKGDIPEGYSVSREKKERFSLILESASTNQTSMYLCASSFRGRDYEQYFGPGTRLTVT.

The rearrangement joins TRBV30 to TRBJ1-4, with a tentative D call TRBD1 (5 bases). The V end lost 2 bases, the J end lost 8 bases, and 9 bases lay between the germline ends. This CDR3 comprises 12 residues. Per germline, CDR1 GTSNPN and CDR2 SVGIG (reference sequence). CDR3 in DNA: TGTGCCTGGAGTTGGGGGAGAGAAAAACTGTTTTTT. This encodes CAWSWGREKLFF. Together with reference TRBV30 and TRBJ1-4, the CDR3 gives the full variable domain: SQTIHQWPATLVQPVGSPLSLECTVEGTSNPNLYWYRQAAGRGLQLLFYSVGIGQISSEVPQNLSASRPQDRQFILSSKKLLLSDSGFYLCAWSWGREKLFFGSGTQLSVL.

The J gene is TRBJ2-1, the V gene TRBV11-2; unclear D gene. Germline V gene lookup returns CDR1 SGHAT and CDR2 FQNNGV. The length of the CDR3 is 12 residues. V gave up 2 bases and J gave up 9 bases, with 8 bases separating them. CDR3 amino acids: CASSLPGREQFF. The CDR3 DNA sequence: TGTGCCAGCAGCTTACCGGGTCGTGAGCAGTTCTTC.